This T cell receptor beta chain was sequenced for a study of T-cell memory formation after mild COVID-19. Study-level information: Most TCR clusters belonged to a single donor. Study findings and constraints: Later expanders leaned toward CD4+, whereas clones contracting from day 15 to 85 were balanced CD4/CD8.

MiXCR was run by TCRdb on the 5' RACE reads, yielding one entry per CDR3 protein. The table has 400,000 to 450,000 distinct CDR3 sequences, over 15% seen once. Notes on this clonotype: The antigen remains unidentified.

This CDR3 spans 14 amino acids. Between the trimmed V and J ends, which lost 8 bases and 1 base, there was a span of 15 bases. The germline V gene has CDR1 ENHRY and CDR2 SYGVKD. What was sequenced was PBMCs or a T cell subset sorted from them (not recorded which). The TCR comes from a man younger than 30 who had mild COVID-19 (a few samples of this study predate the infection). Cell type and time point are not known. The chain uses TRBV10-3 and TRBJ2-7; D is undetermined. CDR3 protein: CAISLKPGSYEQYF. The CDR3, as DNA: TGTGCCATCTCTTTAAAGCCCGGATCCTACGAGCAGTACTTC.